The rows below give T cell receptor beta chains drawn from one sample of a study of shared clonotypes between healthy human individuals. Only in-frame clones appear in the TCRdb table, and some are missing; sequencing was by immunoSEQ multiplex PCR. The sample includes millions of clones, more than 90% of them seen just once. Sequencing used naive CD4+ T cells sorted from blood. The receptors originated from a man between 18 and 29 years old in good health. Both conserved end residues are part of each CDR3. The D gene is left open where the match is weak. The listing skips clone size in some rows; elsewhere it reads once, few, many or a size class.

j_call d_call clone_size v_call cdr3_nt cdr3_aa
TRBJ2-7 . . TRBV21-1 TGTGCCAGCAGATGGGGGGGGAGGTACGAGCAGTACTTC CASRWGGRYEQYF
TRBJ1-1 . . TRBV5-1 TGCGCCAGCAGCATTGGAGACATAATGAACACTGAAGCTTTCTTT CASSIGDIMNTEAFF
TRBJ2-5 . . TRBV29-1 TGCAGCGTTGAAAAGGGGCGAGGGGAGACCCAGTACTTC CSVEKGRGETQYF
TRBJ1-2 TRBD1 . TRBV30 TGTGCCTGGAGTGTTAATCTACAGGGACAGGGCTACACCTTC CAWSVNLQGQGYTF
TRBJ1-6 . . TRBV18 TGTGCCAGCTCACCCGGTTTTGAATCACCCCTCCACTTT CASSPGFESPLHF
TRBJ1-5 TRBD1 . TRBV7-8 TGTGCCAGCAGCCTCACGGACAGGACCAATCAGCCCCAGCATTTT CASSLTDRTNQPQHF
TRBJ1-4 . . TRBV10-3 TGTGCCATCAGTGATGGTCCGAATGAAAAACTGTTTTTT CAISDGPNEKLFF
TRBJ2-7 . . TRBV5-6 TGTGCCAGCAGCTTGCTAGGTGGGAATTCCGAGCAGTACTTC CASSLLGGNSEQYF
TRBJ2-3 . . TRBV19 TGTGCCAGTAGTATAACGGGGGCCCCAGATACGCAGTATTTT CASSITGAPDTQYF
TRBJ2-5 TRBD2 once TRBV2 TGTGCCAGTCGGACTAACGCGGGAGGGACCCAGTACTTC CASRTNAGGTQYF
TRBJ1-1 TRBD1 . TRBV6-1 TGTGCCAGCAGTGTTACCGGGACAGGCCCTGAAGCTTTCTTT CASSVTGTGPEAFF
TRBJ1-3 . . TRBV28 TGTGCCAGCAGCCGAGACGACAGCTACTCTGGAAACACCATATATTTT CASSRDDSYSGNTIYF
TRBJ1-2 . . TRBV7-9 TGTGCCAGCAGCTTAAGGTCTGGGGTCTCTAACTATGGCTACACCTTC CASSLRSGVSNYGYTF
TRBJ1-2 TRBD1 . TRBV6-1 TGTGCCAGCAGAAAGGGGCAGGGGGATTATGGCTACACCTTC CASRKGQGDYGYTF
TRBJ1-2 TRBD1 few TRBV27 TGTGCCAGCAGTATGACAGGGCCCTCCCCCTATGGCTACACCTTC CASSMTGPSPYGYTF
TRBJ2-1 . . TRBV5-1 TGCGCCAGCAGCTTGGCCAAGACCGTGAGCTCCTACAATGAGCAGTTCTTC CASSLAKTVSSYNEQFF
TRBJ2-4 . once TRBV6-1 TGTGCCAGCAGTGCTGGTTCCTTAGCCAAAAACATTCAGTACTTC CASSAGSLAKNIQYF
TRBJ2-3 TRBD2 once TRBV4-1 TGCGCCAGCAGCCAAGGGTGGGATAGCGGGGGTACAGATACGCAGTATTTT CASSQGWDSGGTDTQYF
TRBJ1-5 TRBD1 . TRBV6-1 TGTGCCAGCAGTCAAGGACAGGCCGGGAATCAGCCCCAGCATTTT CASSQGQAGNQPQHF
TRBJ2-1 . . TRBV11-2 TGTGCCAGCAGCTTAAACTCCTACAATGAGCAGTTCTTC CASSLNSYNEQFF
TRBJ2-7 TRBD2 . TRBV13 TGTGCCAGCAGCTTTGAGTCGGGAGCGGGGGCGGCCTACGAGCAGTACTTC CASSFESGAGAAYEQYF
TRBJ1-1 . . TRBV9 TGTGCCAGCAGCGTAGCGCCGACCGGAGCGGGGATGACTGAAGCTTTCTTT CASSVAPTGAGMTEAFF
TRBJ2-5 . . TRBV27 TGTGCCAGCAGACTCCAAGGGACCGAAACCCAGTACTTC CASRLQGTETQYF
TRBJ2-1 TRBD1 . TRBV18 TGTGCCAGCTCCAAGGACAGGGGAAGCAATGAGCAGTTCTTC CASSKDRGSNEQFF
TRBJ2-1 TRBD2 . TRBV6-6 TGTGCCAGCAGTTGGACTAGCGGGTCCTACAATGAGCAGTTCTTC CASSWTSGSYNEQFF
TRBJ2-6 . . TRBV19 TGTGCCAGTAGTATAGGGGGGATTAGCTCTGGGGCCAACGTCCTGACTTTC CASSIGGISSGANVLTF
TRBJ1-5 . . TRBV4-3 TGCGCCAGCAGCCAAGAACCCCCGGGACCCATCGACAATCAGCCCCAGCATTTT CASSQEPPGPIDNQPQHF
TRBJ1-1 . . TRBV7-8 TGTGCCAGCAGTTATCAGGGGAGGAACACTGAAGCTTTCTTT CASSYQGRNTEAFF
TRBJ1-1 . few TRBV7-9 TGTGCCAGCATCCTGGGTGTGAACACTGAAGCTTTCTTT CASILGVNTEAFF
TRBJ1-1 TRBD1 . TRBV7-9 TGTGCCAGCAGCCCACCGGGACAGGGGTCACTCCTTGGGGTTTACATAGCTTTCTTT CASSPPGQGSLLGVYIAFF
TRBJ2-3 . . TRBV10-1 TGCGCCAGCAGTAGTCGCCCAGATACGCAGTATTTT CASSSRPDTQYF
TRBJ2-3 TRBD2 . TRBV10-1 TGCGCCAGCAGTGTAACTAGCGGGGCCTCAGATACGCAGTATTTT CASSVTSGASDTQYF
TRBJ2-5 . . TRBV28 TGTGCCAGCAGTTTCCCCACCATCCAAGAACAGGGTTGGCAAGAGACCCAGTACTTC CASSFPTIQEQGWQETQYF
TRBJ1-2 . . TRBV28 TGTGCCAGCAGTTTCAAGTTCCCTAACTATGGCTACACCTTC CASSFKFPNYGYTF
TRBJ2-5 . . TRBV7-8 TGTGCCAGCAGCTTAACTCGGGGGACCCAGTACTTC CASSLTRGTQYF
TRBJ2-5 . . TRBV11-3 TGTGCCAGCAGCTTAGATGGAACCGGTCAGGAGACCCAGTACTTC CASSLDGTGQETQYF